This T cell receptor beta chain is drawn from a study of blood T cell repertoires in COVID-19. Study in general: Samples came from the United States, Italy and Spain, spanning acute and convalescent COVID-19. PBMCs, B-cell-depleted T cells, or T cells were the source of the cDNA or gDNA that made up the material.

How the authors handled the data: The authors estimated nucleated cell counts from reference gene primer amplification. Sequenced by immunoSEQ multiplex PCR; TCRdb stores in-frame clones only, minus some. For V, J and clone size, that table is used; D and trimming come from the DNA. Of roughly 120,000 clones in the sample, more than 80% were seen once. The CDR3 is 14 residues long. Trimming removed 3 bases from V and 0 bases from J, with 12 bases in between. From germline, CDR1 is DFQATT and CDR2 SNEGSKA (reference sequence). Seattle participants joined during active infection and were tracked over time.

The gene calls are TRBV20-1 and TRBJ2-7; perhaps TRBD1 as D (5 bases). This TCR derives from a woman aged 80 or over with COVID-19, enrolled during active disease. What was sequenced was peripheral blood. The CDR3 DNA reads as TGCAGTGCTAGTTCCCAGGGTCGCTCCTACGAGCAGTACTTC. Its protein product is CSASSQGRSYEQYF.